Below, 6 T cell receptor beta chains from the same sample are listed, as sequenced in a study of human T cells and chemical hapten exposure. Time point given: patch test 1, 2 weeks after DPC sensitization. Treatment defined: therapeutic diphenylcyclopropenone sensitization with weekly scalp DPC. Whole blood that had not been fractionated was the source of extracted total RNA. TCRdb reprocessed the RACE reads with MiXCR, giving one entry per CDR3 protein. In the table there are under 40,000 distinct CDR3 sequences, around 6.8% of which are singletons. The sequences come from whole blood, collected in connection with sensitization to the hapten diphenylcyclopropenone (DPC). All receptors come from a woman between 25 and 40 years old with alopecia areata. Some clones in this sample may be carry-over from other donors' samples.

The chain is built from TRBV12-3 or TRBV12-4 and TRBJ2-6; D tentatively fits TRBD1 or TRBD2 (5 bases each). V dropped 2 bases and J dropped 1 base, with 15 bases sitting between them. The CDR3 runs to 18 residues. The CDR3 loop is CASSLRGRYSSGANVLTF. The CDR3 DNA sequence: TGTGCCAGCAGTTTAAGGGGACGGTACAGTTCTGGGGCCAACGTCCTGACTTTC.

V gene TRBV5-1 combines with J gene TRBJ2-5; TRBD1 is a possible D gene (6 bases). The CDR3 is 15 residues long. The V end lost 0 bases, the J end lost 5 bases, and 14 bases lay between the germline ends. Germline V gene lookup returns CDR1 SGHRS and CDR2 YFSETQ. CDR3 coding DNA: TGCGCCAGCAGCTTGGCCATGGGGGCCCAGGAGACCCAGTACTTC. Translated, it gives CASSLAMGAQETQYF.

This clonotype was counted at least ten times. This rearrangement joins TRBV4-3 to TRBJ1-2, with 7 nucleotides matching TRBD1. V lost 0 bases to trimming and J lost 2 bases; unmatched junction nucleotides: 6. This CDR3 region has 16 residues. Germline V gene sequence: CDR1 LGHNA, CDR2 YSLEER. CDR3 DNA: TGCGCCAGCAGCCAAGATCCGGGACAGATCAACTATGGCTACACCTTC. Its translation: CASSQDPGQINYGYTF.

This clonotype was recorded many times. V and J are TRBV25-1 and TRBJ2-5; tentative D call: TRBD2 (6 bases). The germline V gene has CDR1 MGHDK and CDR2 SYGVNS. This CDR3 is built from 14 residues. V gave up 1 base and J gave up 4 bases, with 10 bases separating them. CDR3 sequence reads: CASSESGGVETQYF. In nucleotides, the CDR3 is TGTGCCAGCAGTGAATCCGGCGGGGTAGAGACCCAGTACTTC.

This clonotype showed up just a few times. In nucleotides, the CDR3 is TGTGCCAGCAGTTTTGGGACAGGGTATCCGAATCAGCCCCAGCATTTT. It yields the protein CASSFGTGYPNQPQHF. The rearrangement joins TRBV12-3 or TRBV12-4 to TRBJ1-5; 9 bases match TRBD1. The CDR3 has 16 residues. V shed 3 bases, J shed 4 bases, and the junction held 7 bases outside the gene matches.

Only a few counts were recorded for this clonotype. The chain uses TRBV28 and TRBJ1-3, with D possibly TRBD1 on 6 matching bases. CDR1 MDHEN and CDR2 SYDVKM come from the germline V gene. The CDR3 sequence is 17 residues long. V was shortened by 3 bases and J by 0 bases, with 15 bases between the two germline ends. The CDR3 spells CASSLRTDFASGNTIYF. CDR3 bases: TGTGCCAGCAGTTTGCGGACAGATTTTGCCTCTGGAAACACCATATATTTT.